The rows below give T cell receptor beta chains drawn from one sample of a study of human T cells and chemical hapten exposure. TCRdb re-analysed the RACE reads in MiXCR, keeping a single row per CDR3 protein. Of approximately 120,000 distinct CDR3 sequences listed, approximately 8.8% are singletons. This specimen was whole blood, taken in connection with sensitization to the hapten diphenylcyclopropenone (DPC). The receptors shown here come from a woman in her 40s with alopecia areata. Some clones in this sample may be carry-over from other donors' samples. CDR3s include the opening cysteine and the closing phenylalanine or tryptophan. The D gene is left open where the match is weak. Clone size is stated in some rows and not others, as once, few, many or a class when expanded.

j_call v_call clone_size cdr3_length d_call cdr3_nt cdr3_aa
TRBJ1-2 TRBV6-5 few 15 - TGTGCCAGCACCCCGAGGGGGGGTGGAGGGTATGGCTACACCTTC CASTPRGGGGYGYTF
TRBJ2-1 TRBV20-1 many 16 - TGCAGTGCCCCTACTGGGACCAGGGGATCCTACAATGAGCAGTTCTTC CSAPTGTRGSYNEQFF
TRBJ1-2 TRBV29-1 - 15 - TGCAGCGTCCACCCCATCTTATTTGGAGTCTATGGCTACACCTTC CSVHPILFGVYGYTF
TRBJ1-5 TRBV7-2 few 15 - TGTGCCAGCAGCTTAAGTCCAGGGCGTCGGCAGCCCCAGCATTTT CASSLSPGRRQPQHF
TRBJ2-2 TRBV11-2 - 15 TRBD1 TGTGCCAGCAGCCCCCGGACAGGGGAGGCCGGGGAGCTGTTTTTT CASSPRTGEAGELFF
TRBJ1-5 TRBV7-2 few 15 - TGTGCCAGCAGCTTATCAATTGCAGGCAATCAGCCCCAGCATTTT CASSLSIAGNQPQHF
TRBJ1-1 TRBV4-3 many 15 - TGCGCCAGCAGCCGGGGAAGACTCATGAACACTGAAGCTTTCTTT CASSRGRLMNTEAFF
TRBJ1-2 TRBV29-1 many 13 TRBD1 TGCAGCGTTGACGCAGGGGGCAACTATGGCTACACCTTC CSVDAGGNYGYTF
TRBJ1-1 TRBV29-1 many 12 - TGCAGCGTCCAGACGGTAATCACTGAAGCTTTCTTT CSVQTVITEAFF
TRBJ2-1 TRBV5-6 - 14 - TGTGCCAGCATAGGGACCGCCGCCTACAATGAGCAGTTCTTC CASIGTAAYNEQFF
TRBJ2-3 TRBV7-6 many 15 - TGTGCCAGCAGCTTAGACGGTCAGGGCACAGATACGCAGTATTTT CASSLDGQGTDTQYF
TRBJ1-6 TRBV10-3 many 15 TRBD1 TGTGCCATCAAGGGGGACAGCTCCTATAATTCACCCCTCCACTTT CAIKGDSSYNSPLHF
TRBJ2-1 TRBV11-1 many 17 TRBD2 TGTGCCAGCAGCTTCGTAGCGGGGGGGCTGAGTGGAAATGAGCAGTTCTTC CASSFVAGGLSGNEQFF
TRBJ1-4 TRBV4-3 - 13 - TGCGCCAGCAGCCAAGTTCTGGGACATGGACTGTTTTTT CASSQVLGHGLFF
TRBJ1-2 TRBV7-3 many 13 TRBD1 TGTGCCAGCAGCTCGTCAGGGGGCTATGGCTACACCTTC CASSSSGGYGYTF
TRBJ2-1 TRBV4-3 - 16 TRBD1 TGCGCCAGCAGGAAACGCCGGGACAGGGGCTACAATGAGCAGTTCTTC CASRKRRDRGYNEQFF
TRBJ1-2 TRBV4-1 many 14 TRBD1 TGCGCCAGCAGCCATCCGAAGGGGGCATATGGCTACACCTTC CASSHPKGAYGYTF
TRBJ2-6 TRBV6-5 - 15 - TGTGCCAGCAGTTACGGGGGTGCTGGGGCCAACGTCCTGACTTTC CASSYGGAGANVLTF
TRBJ1-6 TRBV15 many 16 - TGTGCCACCAGCGACAATCTAGGGGCGATAAATTCACCCCTCCACTTT CATSDNLGAINSPLHF
TRBJ1-1 TRBV6-5 many 13 - TGTGCCAGCAGTTGGAACCTGAACACTGAAGCTTTCTTT CASSWNLNTEAFF
TRBJ2-1 TRBV5-6 many 13 - TGTGCCAGCAGCCCCCCGGTCGCGGTGAGGGAGTTCTTC CASSPPVAVREFF
TRBJ1-2 TRBV11-2 many 15 - TGTGCCAGCAGCTTAGATCTGGAGGGACACTATGGCTACACCTTC CASSLDLEGHYGYTF
TRBJ1-6 TRBV10-3 few 13 TRBD1 TGTGCCATACGGGACAGGGAAAATTCACCCCTCCACTTT CAIRDRENSPLHF
TRBJ2-7 TRBV7-2 few 14 - TGTGCCAGCAGCTTATCGAAGCCGTGGGACGAGCAGTACTTC CASSLSKPWDEQYF
TRBJ2-5 TRBV15 few 13 - TGTGCCACCAGCAGAGACCACCAAGAGACCCAGTACTTC CATSRDHQETQYF
TRBJ1-6 TRBV5-6 few 13 - TGTGCCAGCAGCTTAGCCAAAAATTCACCCCTCCACTTT CASSLAKNSPLHF
TRBJ2-1 TRBV14 many 15 TRBD2 TGTGCCAGCAGCCAACTAGCGGGGGGGCTCAATGAGCAGTTCTTC CASSQLAGGLNEQFF
TRBJ2-2 TRBV9 - 14 - TGTGCCAGCAGCGTAGGTAGATACACCGGGGAGCTGTTTTTT CASSVGRYTGELFF
TRBJ1-6 TRBV6-1 many 16 - TGTGCCAGTCGACCCTCTAGGGACCTCTATAATTCACCCCTCCACTTT CASRPSRDLYNSPLHF
TRBJ1-2 TRBV18 few 15 - TGTGCCAGCTCAGCCGGGACACCTCCTAACTATGGCTACACCTTC CASSAGTPPNYGYTF
TRBJ2-6 TRBV21-1 few 17 - TGTGCCAGCAGCAAAGTAGGTTATCCCGGGGGGGCCAACGTCCTGACTTTC CASSKVGYPGGANVLTF
TRBJ2-7 TRBV2 many 14 TRBD1 TGTGCCAGCAGTGCGGGACAGCCTCCCTACGAGCAGTACTTC CASSAGQPPYEQYF
TRBJ2-7 TRBV13 - 15 - TGTGCCAGCAGCTTAGGGAGAACACCTTGGTACGAGCAGTACTTC CASSLGRTPWYEQYF
TRBJ2-5 TRBV11-2 - 16 TRBD2 TGTGCCAGCAGCGACTCTGCCCTTAGCGGGGTAGAGACCCAGTACTTC CASSDSALSGVETQYF
TRBJ1-1 TRBV5-1 many 16 TRBD1 TGCGCCAGCAGCCTGACGCCATCAGGGGGTGGGACTGAAGCTTTCTTT CASSLTPSGGGTEAFF
TRBJ2-3 TRBV7-2 - 15 TRBD2 TGTGCCAGCAGCTTAGCTGGACTAGTCGGGGATACGCAGTATTTT CASSLAGLVGDTQYF
TRBJ2-3 TRBV5-4 many 18 TRBD2 TGTGCCAGCAGCTTGTCGACTAGCGGGGGGCAGGGCACAGATACGCAGTATTTT CASSLSTSGGQGTDTQYF
TRBJ2-5 TRBV7-8 few 13 TRBD2 TGTGCCAGCAGCATTGGACTAGTTGAGACCCAGTACTTC CASSIGLVETQYF
TRBJ2-5 TRBV24-1 - 16 TRBD1 TGTGCCACCAGTGACCAAGCCAGGACAGGAGAAGAGACCCAGTACTTC CATSDQARTGEETQYF
TRBJ1-2 TRBV20-1 - 12 - TGCAGTGCTAGGGCCCCCGGCTATGGCTACACCTTC CSARAPGYGYTF
TRBJ2-1 TRBV3-1 few 12 - TGTGCCAGCAGTATCGAAGGAGGGCCCCTCCTCTTC CASSIEGGPLLF
TRBJ1-5 TRBV12-3/TRBV12-4 many 15 TRBD1 TGTGCCAGCAGTTTACAGGGACAGGGCGGACAGCCCCAGCATTTT CASSLQGQGGQPQHF
TRBJ2-7 TRBV18 few 13 - TGTGCCAGCTCACCTGGGGGGCAGGACGAGCAGTACTTC CASSPGGQDEQYF
TRBJ2-7 TRBV7-9 - 14 - TGTGCCAGCAGCTTGGCCGGGACCATCAACGAGCAGTACTTC CASSLAGTINEQYF
TRBJ2-1 TRBV30 - 15 TRBD2 TGTGCCTGGAGTATCACTAGCGGGGGGGCCAGTGAGCAGTTCTTC CAWSITSGGASEQFF
TRBJ1-6 TRBV28 few 12 - TGTGCCAGCAGTTTTGAGAATTCACCCCTCCACTTT CASSFENSPLHF
TRBJ2-6 TRBV4-3 few 13 - TGCGCCAGCAGCCAAAGCACTGCCAACGTCCTGACTTTC CASSQSTANVLTF
TRBJ2-3 TRBV5-1 many 13 TRBD1 TGCGCCACCGGGACAGCCCCCACAGATACGCAGTATTTT CATGTAPTDTQYF
TRBJ2-1 TRBV11-2 many 13 - TGTGCCAGCAGCTTAGGAGGATCCCATGAGCAGTTCTTC CASSLGGSHEQFF
TRBJ1-3 TRBV12-3/TRBV12-4 - 15 TRBD1 TGTGCCAGCAGTCCCGGGACAGGGGAGGGAAACACCATATATTTT CASSPGTGEGNTIYF
TRBJ2-3 TRBV20-1 many 16 - TGCAGTGCGACATTGTGGCGCCTCACTAGCACAGATACGCAGTATTTT CSATLWRLTSTDTQYF
TRBJ1-4 TRBV12-3/TRBV12-4 - 14 TRBD1 TGTGCCAGCAGGAGAACAGGGGGCGGTGATGCACTGTTTTTT CASRRTGGGDALFF
TRBJ2-6 TRBV29-1 many 15 - TGCAGTAGCATGACGGCGAGCTCTGGGGCCAACGTCCTGACTTTC CSSMTASSGANVLTF
TRBJ2-5 TRBV5-1 - 15 TRBD1 TGCGCCAGTGCAGAACGGACAGGGGGCTCACAGACCCAGTACTTC CASAERTGGSQTQYF
TRBJ1-2 TRBV6-1 many 16 TRBD1 TGTGCCAGCAGTGAATGGGCATCCAGGGGGGAGTATGGCTACACCTTC CASSEWASRGEYGYTF
TRBJ1-3 TRBV11-2 - 15 - TGTGCCAGCAGCAGTACACCGAGCTCTGGAAACACCATATATTTT CASSSTPSSGNTIYF
TRBJ2-1 TRBV18 many 14 - TGTGCCAGCTCACCGGGGACCTCTTACAATGAGCAGTTCTTC CASSPGTSYNEQFF
TRBJ2-1 TRBV3-1 few 16 TRBD2 TGTGCCAGCAGCCCCCCTAGCGGGGGTAGGTACAATGAGCAGTTCTTC CASSPPSGGRYNEQFF